This T cell receptor (beta chain) was captured in a study of CD8 T cells in ankylosing spondylitis (dated by TCRdb to about 2017). Concerning the study at large: To find TCR variants linked to disease, the study profiled T cell receptor beta repertoires in ankylosing spondylitis patients and healthy donors. Samples of peripheral blood were taken, and for ankylosing spondylitis patients, synovial fluid was collected as well. In total, the full study cohort was made up of about 99 healthy donors and 20 to 25 ankylosing spondylitis patients.

The cysteine opens and the phenylalanine closes a CDR3 of 15 amino acids. Only CDR3 DNA is held: 45 bases, read in frame from base 1. Trimming at the junction amounts to 6 bases on V and 6 bases on J, and the germline ends lie 20 bases apart. CDR1 and CDR2 are drawn from the germline V gene (reference sequence): SGHKS, YYEKEE. Sequencing took place on an Illumina HiSeq 2500. TCR beta libraries were prepared by quantitative 5'-RACE with molecular barcodes. As for the authors' bioinformatics: Disease-linked TCR variants were identified with a new computational method built on a probabilistic model of VDJ rearrangement. TCRdb reran the public reads through fastp at Q25 and MiXCR, keeping productive beta chains. One record per CDR3 amino acid sequence lists the most common genes and DNA. These V and J calls derive from TCRdb rather than the authors' analysis. This sample lists fewer than 400,000 distinct CDR3 sequences; 7% to 9% were detected once. The leading ten clones occupy about 14% of the sample.

This clonotype has ten or more counts. Its antigen is unknown. Per-base quality was not reported, and no clone a single base away is much larger than it. Findings and caveats that apply to the study as a whole: The disease-linked clones were reported as significantly enriched in matched synovial fluid samples from ankylosing spondylitis patients. A TCR beta motif made up of eight or nine highly homologous amino acid variants appeared to be characteristic of blood from ankylosing spondylitis patients. The disease-linked clones showed a CD8+ phenotype and occurred at relatively low frequencies in peripheral blood. Some motif variants were previously reported in synovial fluid and blood of reactive arthritis patients, suggesting common disease-initiation mechanisms.

Source material: blood, either unsorted or a sorted T cell fraction (not recorded which). The sequence links TRBV5-5 to TRBJ2-3, with an unclear D gene assignment. The clonotype comes from a male donor with ankylosing spondylitis. The encoded CDR3 is CASTTSPWAGDTQYF. The nucleotide sequence reads as follows: TGTGCCAGCACAACAAGTCCTTGGGCTGGGGATACGCAGTATTTT. Outside the CDR3, residues come from the reference TRBV5-5 and TRBJ2-3 proteins, so the full variable domain is: DAGVTQSPTHLIKTRGQQVTLRCSPISGHKSVSWYQQVLGQGPQFIFQYYEKEERGRGNFPDRFSARQFPNYSSELNVNALLLGDSALYLCASTTSPWAGDTQYFGPGTRLTVL.